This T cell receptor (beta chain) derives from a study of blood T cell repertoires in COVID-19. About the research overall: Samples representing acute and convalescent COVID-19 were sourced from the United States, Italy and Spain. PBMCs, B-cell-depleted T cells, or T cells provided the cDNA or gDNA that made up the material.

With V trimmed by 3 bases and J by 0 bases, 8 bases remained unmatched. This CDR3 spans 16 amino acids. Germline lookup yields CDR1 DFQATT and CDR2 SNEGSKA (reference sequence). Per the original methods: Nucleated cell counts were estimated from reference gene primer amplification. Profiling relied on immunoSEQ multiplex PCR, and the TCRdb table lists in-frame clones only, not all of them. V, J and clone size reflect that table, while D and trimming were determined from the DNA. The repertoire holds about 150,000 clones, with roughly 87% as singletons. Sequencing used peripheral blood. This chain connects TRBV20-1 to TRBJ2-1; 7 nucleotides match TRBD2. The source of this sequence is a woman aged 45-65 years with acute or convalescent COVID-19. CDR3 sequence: CSASSRGGNSYNEQFF. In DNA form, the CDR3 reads TGCAGTGCTAGTAGTCGCGGGGGAAACTCCTACAATGAGCAGTTCTTC.